Presented here are 23 T cell receptor beta chains from one specimen sequenced in a study of blood T cell repertoires in COVID-19. Here immunoSEQ multiplex PCR was the method, and the copy in TCRdb shows in-frame clones only, minus some. The sample has 50,000 to 65,000 clones, around 77% seen once. The specimen sequenced was peripheral blood. Receptor source: a woman in her seventies with COVID-19, enrolled during active disease.

This chain uses TRBV3-1 (or the pseudogene TRBV3-2) with TRBJ1-4; TRBD1 is a possible D gene (6 bases). The CDR3 has 15 residues. V was pared by 4 bases and J by 7 bases, with 16 bases between. Germline lookup yields CDR1 LGHDT and CDR2 YNNKEL (reference sequence). CDR3 region: CASSPQGRGFEKLFF. In DNA, the CDR3 is TGTGCCAGCAGCCCCCAGGGGAGGGGGTTTGAAAAACTGTTTTTT.

V is TRBV19 and J is TRBJ1-5, with a tentative D call TRBD1 (5 bases). V shed 6 bases and J shed 5 bases, with 26 bases lying between them. Germline V gene data show CDR1 as LNHDA and CDR2 as SQIVND (reference sequence). This CDR3 spans 18 amino acids. CDR3 sequence (DNA): TGTGCCAGTAGCCTGACGACGGCGTGGGCAGGGTCCTATCAGCCCCAGCATTTT. Translating it yields CASSLTTAWAGSYQPQHF.

This sequence joins TRBV7-9 and TRBJ1-1; 8 bases align to TRBD1. V lost 5 bases to trimming and J lost 6 bases; unmatched junction nucleotides: 5. The CDR3 runs 13 residues. Germline-derived CDR1 and CDR2 are SEHNR and FQNEAQ (reference sequence). The CDR3 here is CASSDRGRAEAFF. CDR3 in DNA: TGTGCCAGCAGCGACAGGGGCAGAGCTGAAGCTTTCTTT. Looking up the rest from reference TRBV7-9 and TRBJ1-1 gives the full variable domain: DTGVSQNPRHKITKRGQNVTFRCDPISEHNRLYWYRQTLGQGPEFLTYFQNEAQLEKSRLLSDRFSAERPKGSFSTLEIQRTEQGDSAMYLCASSDRGRAEAFFGQGTRLTVV.

The chain employs TRBV7-2 and TRBJ1-2, with D possibly being TRBD1 (5 bases). The CDR3 consists of 15 residues. Per the germline V gene, CDR1 is SGHTA and CDR2 is FQGNSA. V shed 2 bases and J shed 6 bases, with 16 bases lying between them. DNA for the CDR3: TGTGCCAGCAGCTTACAAACAGGATCTTCGGATGGCTACACCTTC. Amino acid sequence: CASSLQTGSSDGYTF.

This chain joins TRBV13 and TRBJ2-7, with 7 bases matching TRBD2. Germline assignment: CDR1 PRHDT and CDR2 FYEKMQ (reference sequence). The CDR3 sequence is 13 residues long. The V segment lost 5 bases and the J segment 3 bases; nucleotides outside the gene matches: 4. The CDR3 region has the DNA TGTGCCAGCAGCCCACTAGCGATCTACGAGCAGTACTTC. Amino acid sequence: CASSPLAIYEQYF.

This clone appeared a single time. The rearrangement uses TRBV6-5 and TRBJ1-3; D is unclear. Germline V lookup: CDR1 MNHEY, CDR2 SVGAGI. This CDR3 comprises 13 residues. V was pared by 7 bases and J by 2 bases, with 9 bases between. The CDR3 spells CASTEIAGNTIYF. DNA of the CDR3: TGTGCCAGCACCGAGATAGCTGGAAACACCATATATTTT.

The J gene is TRBJ2-2, the V gene TRBV2; the match to TRBD1 covers 9 bases. V was clipped by 6 bases and J by 1 base; unmatched bases: 3. Per germline, CDR1 SNHLY and CDR2 FYNNEI. CDR3 size: 15 residues. The CDR3 nucleotides are TGTGCCAGCAGGGCGGGACAGGGGAACACCGGGGAGCTGTTTTTT. This codes for CASRAGQGNTGELFF.

J is TRBJ1-2 and V is TRBV6-1; perhaps TRBD1 as D (5 bases). The germline V gene has CDR1 MNHNS and CDR2 SASEGT. This CDR3 region has 13 residues. V was shortened by 2 bases and J by 4 bases, with 8 bases between the two germline ends. The CDR3 region is CASSEMGGYGYTF. CDR3 DNA sequence: TGTGCCAGCAGTGAAATGGGGGGCTATGGCTACACCTTC.

The chain carries TRBV3-1 (or the pseudogene TRBV3-2) and TRBJ2-1; TRBD2 matches 7 bases. V dropped 1 base and J dropped 12; count of bases not matched to a gene: 6. Germline CDR1 and CDR2: LGHDT and YNNKEL (reference sequence). The CDR3 covers 13 residues. The CDR3 nucleotides read TGTGCCAGCAGCCAAGTGGCGAGGGAGGGGCAGTTCTTC. Translated, it gives CASSQVAREGQFF.

This clone was observed a handful of times. The CDR3 DNA sequence: TGTGCCAGCAGCAGGGGTGAAAAACTGTTTTTT. It yields the protein CASSRGEKLFF. The chain links TRBV27 to TRBJ1-4, with a weak D call TRBD1 (6 bases). The V and J ends lost 6 bases and 7 bases respectively, with 6 bases between them. In germline, CDR1 is MNHEY, CDR2 SMNVEV (reference sequence). CDR3 size: 11 residues.

This clone was recorded many times. The gene calls are TRBV7-2 and TRBJ2-7; TRBD1 might be the D (6 bases). This CDR3 has 14 amino acids. CDR1 SGHTA and CDR2 FQGNSA come from the germline V gene. V was cut by 5 bases and J by 6 bases, with 17 bases left in between. The CDR3 bases are TGTGCCAGCAGCCCTCACAGGGTTTCAAGCGAGCAGTACGTC. As protein: CASSPHRVSSEQYV.

The CDR3 protein is CASSVTGGTDQPQHF. The CDR3 region has the DNA TGTGCCAGCAGCGTAACAGGGGGGACAGATCAGCCCCAGCATTTT. This sequence joins TRBV9 and TRBJ1-5; 8 nucleotides align to TRBD1. CDR1 and CDR2 from the germline V gene are SGDLS and YYNGEE. J was trimmed by 5 bases and V by 1 base; bases with no gene match: 5. The CDR3 totals 15 residues.

This clone has at least ten counts. The chain has TRBV12-5 and TRBJ1-1; D uncertain. The CDR3 consists of 15 residues. The V end lost 6 bases, the J end lost 1 base, and 15 bases lay between the germline ends. Germline V lookup: CDR1 LGHNT, CDR2 FRNRAP. The CDR3 sequence is CASGIRSNPNTEAFF. Here the CDR3 DNA reads TGTGCTAGTGGGATTCGGTCGAACCCGAACACTGAAGCTTTCTTT.

This clone was picked up a small number of times. The J gene is TRBJ1-5, the V gene TRBV4-1, with D perhaps matching TRBD1 (6 bases). Germline CDR1 is MGHRA and CDR2 is YSYEKL. The CDR3 has 15 amino acids. V lost 0 bases and J 6 bases, leaving 12 bases between the germline ends. The CDR3 sequence: CASSQEEQGPQPQHF. The CDR3 nucleotides are TGCGCCAGCAGCCAAGAAGAACAGGGTCCTCAGCCCCAGCATTTT.

This clone was seen a handful of times. This chain links TRBV7-2 with TRBJ1-6, with D possibly being TRBD1 (6 bases). V lost 4 bases and J lost 6, with 7 bases in between. Germline values: CDR1 SGHTA, CDR2 FQGNSA. The CDR3 is 13 amino acids. The CDR3 spells CASSSDSNSPLHF. As DNA, the CDR3 is TGTGCCAGCAGCTCGGACAGTAATTCACCCCTCCACTTT.

This clone was seen many times. The chain couples TRBV5-5 to TRBJ1-6; TRBD1 is a possible D gene (6 bases). Between the trimmed V and J ends, which lost 0 bases and 0 bases, there was a span of 7 bases. There are 16 residues in the CDR3. Germline lookup yields CDR1 SGHKS and CDR2 YYEKEE (reference sequence). In DNA, the CDR3 is TGTGCCAGCAGCTTGGGAGGGGGCTCCTATAATTCACCCCTCCACTTT. This gives the protein CASSLGGGSYNSPLHF.

This sequence joins TRBV19 and TRBJ2-6, with 13 positions matching TRBD2. Germline CDR1 LNHDA, CDR2 SQIVND (reference sequence). The J segment lost 4 bases and the V segment lost 5 bases, leaving 17 bases of the junction unmatched. The CDR3 loop spans 21 amino acids. The CDR3 loop reads CASSPRRTSGSYGGGANVLTF. DNA for the CDR3: TGTGCCAGTAGTCCCCGACGGACTAGCGGGAGTTATGGAGGCGGGGCCAACGTCCTGACTTTC.

This clone was seen just once. V and J are TRBV2 and TRBJ2-4; the D gene is possibly TRBD1 (6 bases). V lost 2 bases to trimming and J lost 6 bases, with 11 bases between them. Germline-derived CDR1 and CDR2 are SNHLY and FYNNEI. The CDR3 contains 14 residues. The CDR3 bases are TGTGCCAGCAGTGAAACAGGGAATAGAAACATTCAGTACTTC. Its translation is CASSETGNRNIQYF.

This sequence joins TRBV4-3 and TRBJ1-4, with D possibly matching TRBD1 (5 bases). The CDR3 contains 17 residues. Germline V lookup: CDR1 LGHNA, CDR2 YSLEER. The V and J ends lost 0 bases and 15 bases respectively, with 26 bases between them. CDR3 nucleotides: TGCGCCAGCAGCCAAGATTTCTGGACGGCCGCTATTGGAGGGGTGTTTTTT. As protein: CASSQDFWTAAIGGVFF.

The V and J genes are TRBV11-2 and TRBJ1-2, with 12 nucleotides matching TRBD1. Germline CDR1 reads SGHAT; CDR2 reads FQNNGV. This CDR3 has 16 residues. V gave up 3 bases and J gave up 7 bases; unmatched junction bases: 9. DNA of the CDR3: TGTGCCAGCAGCTTCTCCTCCGGGACAGGGGGCTCTGGCTACACCTTC. Translation: CASSFSSGTGGSGYTF.

The J gene is TRBJ1-1, the V gene TRBV13, with D possibly TRBD1 on 6 matching bases. Looked up from germline, CDR1 is PRHDT and CDR2 is FYEKMQ (reference sequence). The CDR3 is 11 amino acids. V shed 5 bases and J shed 8 bases, with 9 bases lying between them. This CDR3 is CASSQTGEAFF. The CDR3 DNA is TGTGCCAGCAGCCAAACAGGGGAAGCTTTCTTT. Filled out from reference TRBV13 and TRBJ1-1, the complete variable domain reads AAGVIQSPRHLIKEKRETATLKCYPIPRHDTVYWYQQGPGQDPQFLISFYEKMQSDKGSIPDRFSAQQFSDYHSELNMSSLELGDSALYFCASSQTGEAFFGQGTRLTVV.

This clone was counted once. This rearrangement joins TRBV27 to TRBJ2-1; 10 positions agree with TRBD1. The CDR3 is made up of 17 amino acids. Trimming at V came to 6 bases and at J to 3 bases, leaving 11 bases not matched to a gene. Germline V CDR1 and CDR2: MNHEY, SMNVEV (reference sequence). In nucleotides, the CDR3 is TGTGCCAGCAGACTGAGGGGGGACAGGGGCTTCTACAATGAGCAGTTCTTC. Its protein is CASRLRGDRGFYNEQFF.

The V gene is TRBV5-1, the J gene TRBJ1-1; 7 nucleotides match TRBD1. The V gene's germline CDR1 is SGHRS and CDR2 YFSETQ. Losses at the gene ends were 1 base for V and 8 bases for J; bases not matched to a gene: 8. CDR3 length: 14 amino acids. The CDR3 protein is CASSLTGDLTEAFF. CDR3 nucleotides: TGCGCCAGCAGCTTGACAGGGGATCTGACCGAAGCTTTCTTT. Variable domain in full (rest from reference TRBV5-1 and TRBJ1-1): KAGVTQTPRYLIKTRGQQVTLSCSPISGHRSVSWYQQTPGQGLQFLFEYFSETQRNKGNFPGRFSGRQFSNSRSEMNVSTLELGDSALYLCASSLTGDLTEAFFGQGTRLTVV.